This T cell receptor (beta chain) originates from a study of shared T cell receptors in the human thymus. The sample holds a few counts of this clone. This CDR3 has 18 residues. Germline CDR1 and CDR2: SGHAT and FQDESV (reference sequence). The V gene lost 5 bases and the J gene lost 8 bases, with 31 bases spanning the gap. The protocol was immunoSEQ multiplex PCR, while the TCRdb copy is restricted to in-frame clones and leaves out a portion. Of 600,000 to 900,000 clones in the sample, 75% to 90% were seen once. These data were also reused for a study on human thymus T cells.

The V gene is TRBV11-1, the J gene TRBJ2-7, with D possibly being TRBD1 (6 bases). The TCR comes from a girl less than two years old with a congenital heart defect. Sequencing was performed on thymocytes. CDR3 protein: CASSPARPGEGTPLQQYF. Written as DNA, the CDR3 is TGTGCCAGCAGCCCAGCCCGCCCAGGGGAAGGAACTCCTCTACAGCAGTACTTC.